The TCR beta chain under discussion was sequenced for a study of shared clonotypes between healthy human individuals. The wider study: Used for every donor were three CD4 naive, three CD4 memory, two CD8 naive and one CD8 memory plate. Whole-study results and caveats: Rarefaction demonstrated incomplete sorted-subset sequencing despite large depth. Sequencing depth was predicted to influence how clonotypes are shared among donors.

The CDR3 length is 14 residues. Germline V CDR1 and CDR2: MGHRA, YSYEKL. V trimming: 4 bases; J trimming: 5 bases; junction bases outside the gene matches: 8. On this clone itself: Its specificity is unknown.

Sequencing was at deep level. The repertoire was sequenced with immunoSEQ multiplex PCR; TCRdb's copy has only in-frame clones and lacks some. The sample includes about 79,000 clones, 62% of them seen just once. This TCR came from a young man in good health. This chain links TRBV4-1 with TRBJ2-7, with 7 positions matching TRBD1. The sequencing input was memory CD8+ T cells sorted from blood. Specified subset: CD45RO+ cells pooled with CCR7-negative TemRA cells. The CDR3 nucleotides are TGCGCCAGCAGCCGATACAGGGGAATGGACGAGCAGTACTTC. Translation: CASSRYRGMDEQYF.